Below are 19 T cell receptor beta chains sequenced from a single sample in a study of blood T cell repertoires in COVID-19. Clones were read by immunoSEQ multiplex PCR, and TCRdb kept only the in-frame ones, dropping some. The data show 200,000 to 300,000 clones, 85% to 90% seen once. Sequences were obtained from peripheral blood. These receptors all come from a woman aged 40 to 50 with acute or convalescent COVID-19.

The CDR3 loop is CASSVNPSRGRLGNSPLHF. The CDR3 DNA reads TGTGCCAGCAGCGTAAATCCCTCACGGGGCCGACTAGGGAATTCACCCCTCCACTTT. This chain joins TRBV9 and TRBJ1-6; perhaps TRBD1 as D (5 bases). CDR3 length: 19 residues. The V gene's germline CDR1 is SGDLS and CDR2 YYNGEE. V was shortened by 1 base and J by 7 bases, with 24 bases between the two germline ends.

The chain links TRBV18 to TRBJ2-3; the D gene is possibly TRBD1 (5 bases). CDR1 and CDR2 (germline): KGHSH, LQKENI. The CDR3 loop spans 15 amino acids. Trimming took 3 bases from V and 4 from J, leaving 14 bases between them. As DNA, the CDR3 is TGTGCCAGCTCACCGTCAGGGCTTGAAGCAGATACGCAGTATTTT. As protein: CASSPSGLEADTQYF.

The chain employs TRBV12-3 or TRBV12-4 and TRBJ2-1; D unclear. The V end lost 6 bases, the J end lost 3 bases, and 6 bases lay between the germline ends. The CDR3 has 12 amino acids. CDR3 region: CASSPVYNEQFF. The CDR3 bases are TGTGCCAGCAGCCCAGTCTACAATGAGCAGTTCTTC.

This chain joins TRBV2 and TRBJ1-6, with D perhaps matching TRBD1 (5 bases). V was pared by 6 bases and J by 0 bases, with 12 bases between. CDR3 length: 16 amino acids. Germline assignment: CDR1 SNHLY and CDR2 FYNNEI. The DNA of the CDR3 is TGTGCCAGCAGGGGCAGGGTGGGCTCCTATAATTCACCCCTCCACTTT. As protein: CASRGRVGSYNSPLHF. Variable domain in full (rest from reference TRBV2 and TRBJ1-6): EPEVTQTPSHQVTQMGQEVILRCVPISNHLYFYWYRQILGQKVEFLVSFYNNEISEKSEIFDDQFSVERPDGSNFTLKIRSTKLEDSAMYFCASRGRVGSYNSPLHFGNGTRLTVT.

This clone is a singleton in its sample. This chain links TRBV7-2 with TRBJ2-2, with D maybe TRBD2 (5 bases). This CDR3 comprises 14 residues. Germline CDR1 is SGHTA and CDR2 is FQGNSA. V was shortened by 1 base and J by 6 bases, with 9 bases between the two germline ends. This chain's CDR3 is CASSLVASPGELFF. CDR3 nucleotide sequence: TGTGCCAGCAGCTTAGTGGCTAGCCCCGGGGAGCTGTTTTTT.

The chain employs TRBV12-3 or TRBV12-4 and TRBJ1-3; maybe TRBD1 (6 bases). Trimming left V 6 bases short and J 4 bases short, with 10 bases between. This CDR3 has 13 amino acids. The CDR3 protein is CASSGTLGNTIYF. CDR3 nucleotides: TGTGCCAGCAGCGGGACACTCGGAAACACCATATATTTT.

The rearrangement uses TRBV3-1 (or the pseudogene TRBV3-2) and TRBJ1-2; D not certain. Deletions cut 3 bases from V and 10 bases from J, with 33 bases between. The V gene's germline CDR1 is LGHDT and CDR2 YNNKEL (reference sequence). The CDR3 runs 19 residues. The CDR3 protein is CASSHEGLAASGTSVFYTF. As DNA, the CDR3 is TGTGCCAGCAGCCATGAAGGACTGGCAGCCTCAGGTACTAGCGTCTTCTACACCTTC.

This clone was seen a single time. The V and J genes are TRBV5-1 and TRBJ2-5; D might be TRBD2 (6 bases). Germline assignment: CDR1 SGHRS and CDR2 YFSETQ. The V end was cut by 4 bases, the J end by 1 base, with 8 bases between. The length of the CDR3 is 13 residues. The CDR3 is CASSPGSQETQYF. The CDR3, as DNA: TGCGCCAGCAGCCCCGGGAGCCAAGAGACCCAGTACTTC.

The CDR3 loop is CAWEGSRGSGEAFF. The DNA for the CDR3 is TGTGCCTGGGAGGGTAGTCGGGGATCTGGCGAAGCTTTCTTT. This chain links TRBV30 with TRBJ1-1; no firm D call. Trimming took 5 bases from V and 8 from J, leaving 21 bases between them. The CDR3 totals 14 residues. From germline, CDR1 is GTSNPN and CDR2 SVGIG (reference sequence).

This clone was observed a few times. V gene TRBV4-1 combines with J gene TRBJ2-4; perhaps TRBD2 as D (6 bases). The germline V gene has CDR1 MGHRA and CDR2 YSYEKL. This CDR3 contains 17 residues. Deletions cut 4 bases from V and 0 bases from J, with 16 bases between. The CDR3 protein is CASSLGLLALAKNIQYF. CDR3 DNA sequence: TGCGCCAGCAGCCTAGGCCTACTAGCCTTAGCCAAAAACATTCAGTACTTC.

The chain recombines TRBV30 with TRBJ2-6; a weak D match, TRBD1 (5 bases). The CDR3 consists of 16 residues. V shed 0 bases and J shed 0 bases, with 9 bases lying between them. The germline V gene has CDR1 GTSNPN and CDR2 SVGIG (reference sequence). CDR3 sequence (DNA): TGTGCCTGGAGTGTGGACATCTCCTCTGGGGCCAACGTCCTGACTTTC. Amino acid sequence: CAWSVDISSGANVLTF.

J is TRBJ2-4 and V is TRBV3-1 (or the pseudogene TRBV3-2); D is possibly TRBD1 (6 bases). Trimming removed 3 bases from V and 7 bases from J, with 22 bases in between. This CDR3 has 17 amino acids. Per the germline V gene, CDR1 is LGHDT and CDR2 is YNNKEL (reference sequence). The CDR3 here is CASSQAGFGQGSNIQYF. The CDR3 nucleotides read TGTGCCAGCAGCCAGGCTGGGTTCGGGCAGGGGAGTAACATTCAGTACTTC.

The CDR3 spells CASSEVGEQFF. The CDR3 nucleotides are TGTGCCAGCAGTGAAGTCGGTGAGCAGTTCTTC. The gene calls are TRBV6-1 and TRBJ2-1; D gene unclear. Germline V gene sequence: CDR1 MNHNS, CDR2 SASEGT. V shed 1 base and J shed 9 bases, with 4 bases lying between them. The CDR3 covers 11 residues.

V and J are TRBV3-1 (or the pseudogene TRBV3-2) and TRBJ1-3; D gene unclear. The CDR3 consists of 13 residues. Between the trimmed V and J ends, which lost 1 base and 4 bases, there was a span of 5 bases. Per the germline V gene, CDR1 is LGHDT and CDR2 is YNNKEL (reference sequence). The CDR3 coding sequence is TGTGCCAGCAGCCAAGGTCTCGGAAACACCATATATTTT. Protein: CASSQGLGNTIYF.

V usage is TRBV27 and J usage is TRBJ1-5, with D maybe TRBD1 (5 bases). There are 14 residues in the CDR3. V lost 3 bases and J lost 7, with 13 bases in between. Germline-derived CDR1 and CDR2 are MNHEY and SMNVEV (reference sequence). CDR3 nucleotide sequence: TGTGCCAGCAGTTTGGCCAGGGAGGAACAGCCCCAGCATTTT. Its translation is CASSLAREEQPQHF.

CDR3 region: CATSARGVVGDYGYTF. CDR3 bases: TGTGCCACCAGTGCCCGGGGGGTCGTGGGGGACTATGGCTACACCTTC. This sequence joins TRBV24-1 and TRBJ1-2, with D possibly being TRBD1 (5 bases). V lost 5 bases to trimming and J lost 3 bases, with 18 bases between them. Germline V lookup: CDR1 KGHDR, CDR2 SFDVKD. The CDR3 sequence is 16 residues long.

CDR3 in DNA: TGTGCCAGCAGCCCGGGGGGGCGGGGAGATACGCAGTATTTT. This sequence encodes CASSPGGRGDTQYF. The genes are TRBV3-1 (or the pseudogene TRBV3-2) and TRBJ2-3, with 8 bases identical to TRBD2. The junction had 5 bases not matched to a gene; V was cut back by 4 bases and J by 5 bases. Germline V gene sequence: CDR1 LGHDT, CDR2 YNNKEL (reference sequence). There are 14 residues in the CDR3.

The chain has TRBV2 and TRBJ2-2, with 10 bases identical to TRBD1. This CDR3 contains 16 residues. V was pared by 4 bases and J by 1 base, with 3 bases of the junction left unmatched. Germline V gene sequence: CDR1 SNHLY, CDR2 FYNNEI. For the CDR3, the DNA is TGTGCCAGCAGTGGCCGGGACAGGGGGAACACCGGGGAGCTGTTTTTT. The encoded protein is CASSGRDRGNTGELFF.

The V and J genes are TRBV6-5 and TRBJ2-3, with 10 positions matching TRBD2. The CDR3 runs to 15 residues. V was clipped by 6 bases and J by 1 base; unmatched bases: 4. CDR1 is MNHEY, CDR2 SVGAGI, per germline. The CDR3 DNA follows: TGTGCCAGCAGAAGCGGGGGGGGCGGCACAGATACGCAGTATTTT. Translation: CASRSGGGGTDTQYF.